This passage covers 24 T cell receptor beta chains from one sample sequenced in a study of identical twins. TCRdb reprocessed the 5' RACE reads with MiXCR, giving one entry per CDR3 protein. The sample holds 700,000 or so distinct CDR3 sequences; roughly 20% are singletons and the top ten take roughly 4%. These sequences were also reported in another study, on T cells expressing NK-cell markers.

The sequenced sample consisted of PBMCs. The receptors originated from a woman aged 18-29 years in good health.

This clonotype was seen repeatedly, ten times or more. V gene TRBV12-3 or TRBV12-4 combines with J gene TRBJ2-1, with no clear D. This CDR3 is built from 15 residues. V lost 5 bases and J 0 bases, leaving 11 bases between the germline ends. CDR3 loop: CASSPQLGSYNEQFF. The CDR3 nucleotides read TGTGCCAGCAGTCCCCAACTCGGCTCCTACAATGAGCAGTTCTTC.

This clonotype was detected many times. This chain uses TRBV6-1 with TRBJ1-5; D not certain. V lost 3 bases and J 2 bases, leaving 5 bases between the germline ends. CDR1 and CDR2 from the germline V gene are MNHNS and SASEGT. This CDR3 is 13 amino acids long. The CDR3 sequence is CASSESGNQPQHF. As DNA, the CDR3 is TGTGCCAGCAGTGAGTCTGGCAATCAGCCCCAGCATTTT.

The CDR3 DNA sequence: TGTGCCAGGGGCCATGGGGTCAGCTACGAGCAGTACTTC. It encodes CARGHGVSYEQYF. The chain combines TRBV5-5 with TRBJ2-7; no firm D call. The CDR3 has 13 residues. Germline V gene data show CDR1 as SGHKS and CDR2 as YYEKEE (reference sequence). V lost 8 bases and J 3 bases, leaving 15 bases between the germline ends.

This clonotype was seen at least ten times. The chain combines TRBV6-2 or TRBV6-3 with TRBJ2-1; 14 nucleotides match TRBD2. The V gene end was trimmed by 8 bases and the J gene end by 0 bases; junction bases not matched to a gene: 6. Germline V gene data show CDR1 as MNHEY and CDR2 as SVGEGT. This CDR3 region has 17 residues. The CDR3 DNA sequence: TGTGCCAGCGAAGGGACTAGCGGGAGTTACTCCTACAATGAGCAGTTCTTC. Translating it yields CASEGTSGSYSYNEQFF.

This clonotype showed up just a few times. The V gene is TRBV6-6, the J gene TRBJ2-3; D perhaps matches TRBD2 (5 bases). Germline loops: CDR1 MNHNY, CDR2 SVGAGI (reference sequence). The CDR3 is 13 residues long. V lost 7 bases and J lost 6, with 14 bases in between. Here the CDR3 reads CASKGRGSDTQYF. The CDR3 DNA is TGTGCCAGCAAAGGACGGGGATCTGATACGCAGTATTTT.

About this clonotype: Being one base from a much bigger clone, this may be a read error. The rearrangement uses TRBV6-1 and TRBJ2-7; possibly TRBD2 for D (5 bases). Deletions cut 4 bases from V and 2 bases from J, with 15 bases between. The CDR3 extends over 15 amino acids. The germline V gene has CDR1 MNHNS and CDR2 SASEGT. CDR3 loop: CASSVNRRSPYEQYF. Written as DNA, the CDR3 is TGTGCCAGCAGTGTCAACCGGAGGTCCCCCTACGAGCAGTACTTC.

This clonotype came up many times. J is TRBJ1-1 and V is TRBV5-5, with D unclear. Germline CDR1 and CDR2: SGHKS and YYEKEE (reference sequence). The CDR3 totals 13 residues. The V end lost 2 bases, the J end lost 0 bases, and 5 bases lay between the germline ends. This CDR3 reads CASSFAVNTEAFF. CDR3 nucleotides: TGTGCCAGCAGCTTTGCAGTGAACACTGAAGCTTTCTTT. Full variable domain (rest looked up from reference TRBV5-5 and TRBJ1-1): DAGVTQSPTHLIKTRGQQVTLRCSPISGHKSVSWYQQVLGQGPQFIFQYYEKEERGRGNFPDRFSARQFPNYSSELNVNALLLGDSALYLCASSFAVNTEAFFGQGTRLTVV.

The rearrangement joins TRBV7-2 to TRBJ2-2; 13 bases match TRBD2. The CDR3 covers 16 residues. Trimming at V came to 3 bases and at J to 6 bases, leaving 4 bases not matched to a gene. The germline gives CDR1 SGHTA, CDR2 FQGNSA. CDR3 DNA sequence: TGTGCCAGCAGCTTTGGACTAGCGGGAGTAGCCGGGGAGCTGTTTTTT. It specifies CASSFGLAGVAGELFF.

The chain recombines TRBV6-1 with TRBJ2-1; D gene ambiguous. V lost 7 bases and J 10 bases, leaving 8 bases between the germline ends. In germline, CDR1 is MNHNS, CDR2 SASEGT. This CDR3 is 10 amino acids long. This CDR3 reads CASNFAEQFF. The DNA for the CDR3 is TGTGCCAGCAACTTCGCGGAGCAGTTCTTC.

This clonotype has more than one count but fewer than ten. This rearrangement joins TRBV20-1 to TRBJ1-2; tentatively, D is TRBD1 (5 bases). CDR3 length: 15 amino acids. Trimming took 0 bases from V and 0 from J, leaving 11 bases between them. CDR1 is DFQATT and CDR2 is SNEGSKA in the germline V gene (reference sequence). The CDR3 coding sequence is TGCAGTGCTAGAGATCACGCAGGGTCTAACTATGGCTACACCTTC. It is translated as CSARDHAGSNYGYTF.

This clonotype was counted only a few times. The rearrangement uses TRBV6-2 or TRBV6-3 and TRBJ1-5; perhaps TRBD1 as D (6 bases). Trimming took 7 bases from V and 6 from J, leaving 16 bases between them. CDR1 and CDR2 (germline): MNHEY, SVGEGT. This CDR3 spans 14 amino acids. The chain's CDR3 is CASTGTLAPQPQHF. Here the CDR3 DNA reads TGTGCCAGCACCGGGACATTGGCCCCTCAGCCCCAGCATTTT.

This clonotype was seen only a few times. The rearrangement uses TRBV7-9 and TRBJ2-7; 9 nucleotides line up with TRBD1. In germline, CDR1 is SEHNR, CDR2 FQNEAQ (reference sequence). V gave up 5 bases and J gave up 4 bases; unmatched junction bases: 6. The CDR3 consists of 14 residues. This CDR3 reads CASSPTGGLYEQYF. In DNA form, the CDR3 reads TGTGCCAGCAGCCCGACAGGGGGATTATACGAGCAGTACTTC.

This clonotype was found many times. The chain employs TRBV27 and TRBJ2-3, with D perhaps TRBD2 (5 bases). Germline CDR1 and CDR2: MNHEY and SMNVEV (reference sequence). This CDR3 has 14 residues. Trimming took off 3 bases at V and 3 bases at J, with 10 bases between the two ends. CDR3 nucleotides: TGTGCCAGCAGTTTGTCGGGATTGACAGATACGCAGTATTTT. Protein product: CASSLSGLTDTQYF.

This clonotype was detected many times. V and J are TRBV29-1 and TRBJ2-7; TRBD1 agrees at 7 bases. CDR1 and CDR2 from the germline V gene are SQVTM and ANQGSEA. V was pared by 4 bases and J by 5 bases, with 14 bases of the junction left unmatched. The length of the CDR3 is 15 residues. CDR3 DNA: TGCAGCGTTGGGGGACAGTCAGGGCGGGTCCACGAGCAGTACTTC. Its translation: CSVGGQSGRVHEQYF.

The rearrangement links TRBV6-5 to TRBJ2-7, with TRBD2 as a possible D gene (5 bases). This CDR3 comprises 14 residues. The V end lost 5 bases, the J end lost 1 base, and 12 bases lay between the germline ends. Germline values: CDR1 MNHEY, CDR2 SVGAGI. CDR3 bases: TGTGCCAGCAGTAACACTAGAGGGTCCTACGAGCAGTACTTC. Its protein is CASSNTRGSYEQYF.

The chain is built from TRBV20-1 and TRBJ1-5; D gene unclear. The CDR3 spans 16 residues. With 6 bases removed from V and 0 bases from J, the gap between germline ends came to 18 bases. Germline loops: CDR1 DFQATT, CDR2 SNEGSKA (reference sequence). The CDR3 DNA sequence: TGCAGTGCGCCCGGGAAGGACGGGAATAGCAATCAGCCCCAGCATTTT. It is translated as CSAPGKDGNSNQPQHF.

The chain joins TRBV9 to TRBJ2-2; D remains ambiguous. V lost 4 bases to trimming and J lost 4 bases, with 17 bases between them. Germline V CDR1 and CDR2: SGDLS, YYNGEE. This CDR3 is 16 amino acids long. CDR3: CASSNRIAGVTGELFF. CDR3 DNA sequence: TGTGCCAGCAGCAACCGAATAGCTGGGGTCACCGGGGAGCTGTTTTTT.

This chain uses TRBV4-1 with TRBJ2-5, with unresolved D. From germline, CDR1 is MGHRA and CDR2 YSYEKL. CDR3 length equals 17 residues. Trimming shortened V by 2 bases and J by 0 bases, and 16 bases separated the two germline ends. For the CDR3, the DNA is TGCGCCAGCAGCCAATCGGGCCCGTATGCTAACCAAGAGACCCAGTACTTC. Amino acid sequence: CASSQSGPYANQETQYF.

This clonotype occurred many times. This chain joins TRBV10-3 and TRBJ1-5, with D unresolved. This CDR3 has 14 amino acids. The germline V and J ends were trimmed by 4 bases and 1 base, with 8 bases remaining between them. Looked up from germline, CDR1 is ENHRY and CDR2 is SYGVKD. This CDR3 is CAISVEYSNQPQHF. CDR3 nucleotide sequence: TGTGCCATCAGTGTCGAGTACAGCAATCAGCCCCAGCATTTT.

The chain employs TRBV7-2 and TRBJ2-6, with D hard to call. Trimming took off 7 bases at V and 2 bases at J, with 6 bases between the two ends. In germline, CDR1 is SGHTA, CDR2 FQGNSA. This CDR3 is 13 amino acids long. The CDR3 DNA sequence: TGTGCCAGCATGGTTGCTGGGGCCAACGTCCTGACTTTC. As protein: CASMVAGANVLTF.

This clonotype was found a few times. The chain uses TRBV25-1 and TRBJ1-6; D is perhaps TRBD1 (5 bases). This CDR3 is 17 amino acids long. Germline assignment: CDR1 MGHDK and CDR2 SYGVNS. V lost 4 bases and J 16 bases, leaving 29 bases between the germline ends. In nucleotides, the CDR3 is TGTGCCAGCAGTGGAAGGCCCTTAATCGGGGACCACCATGAGCTCCACTTT. Its translation is CASSGRPLIGDHHELHF.

V usage is TRBV2 and J usage is TRBJ2-2, with 9 bases matching TRBD2. Germline trimming cut 7 bases from V and 4 bases from J; bases unmatched to any gene: 7. The CDR3 is 15 residues long. Germline lookup yields CDR1 SNHLY and CDR2 FYNNEI. The CDR3 sequence: CASNPRTSATGELFF. The CDR3 DNA follows: TGTGCCAGCAACCCCCGGACTAGCGCCACCGGGGAGCTGTTTTTT.

The rearrangement links TRBV7-2 to TRBJ2-1; D unresolved. The CDR3 runs to 15 residues. V lost 1 base and J lost 2, with 9 bases in between. The germline gives CDR1 SGHTA, CDR2 FQGNSA. This chain's CDR3 is CASSLDGVTYNEQFF. The CDR3 coding sequence is TGTGCCAGCAGCTTAGATGGTGTAACCTACAATGAGCAGTTCTTC.

J is TRBJ2-5 and V is TRBV3-1; 12 nucleotides line up with TRBD2. V trimming: 1 base; J trimming: 5 bases; junction bases outside the gene matches: 5. This CDR3 has 16 amino acids. Germline V lookup: CDR1 LGHDT, CDR2 YNNKEL (reference sequence). The CDR3 DNA follows: TGTGCCAGCAGCCAAGGACTAGCGGGAGCGGAGGAGACCCAGTACTTC. It encodes CASSQGLAGAEETQYF.